Listed here is a single T cell receptor beta chain. Additional DNA sequences in this sample encode the identical CDR3. Some clones are missing from TCRdb's copy, which holds only in-frame ones; the method was immunoSEQ multiplex PCR. The data hold tens of thousands of clones, with approximately 93% observed a single time. The data belong to a study of cytomegalovirus exposure and HLA in healthy donors. The V end lost 3 bases, the J end lost 10 bases, and 7 bases lay between the germline ends. Germline-derived CDR1 and CDR2 are KGHSH and LQKENI. This CDR3 spans 11 amino acids. V usage is TRBV18 and J usage is TRBJ2-1; possible D gene TRBD1, 6 bases. Sequencing input: PBMCs. This receptor was identified in a woman younger than 30 in good health and CMV-seronegative. Written as DNA, the CDR3 is TGTGCCAGCTCACCCGGACAGGAGCAGTTCTTC. This translates into CASSPGQEQFF. The entire variable domain, with the rest obtained from reference TRBV18 and TRBJ2-1, is as follows: NAGVMQNPRHLVRRRGQEARLRCSPMKGHSHVYWYRQLPEEGLKFMVYLQKENIIDESGMPKERFSAEFPKEGPSILRIQQVVRGDSAAYFCASSPGQEQFFGPGTRLTVL.